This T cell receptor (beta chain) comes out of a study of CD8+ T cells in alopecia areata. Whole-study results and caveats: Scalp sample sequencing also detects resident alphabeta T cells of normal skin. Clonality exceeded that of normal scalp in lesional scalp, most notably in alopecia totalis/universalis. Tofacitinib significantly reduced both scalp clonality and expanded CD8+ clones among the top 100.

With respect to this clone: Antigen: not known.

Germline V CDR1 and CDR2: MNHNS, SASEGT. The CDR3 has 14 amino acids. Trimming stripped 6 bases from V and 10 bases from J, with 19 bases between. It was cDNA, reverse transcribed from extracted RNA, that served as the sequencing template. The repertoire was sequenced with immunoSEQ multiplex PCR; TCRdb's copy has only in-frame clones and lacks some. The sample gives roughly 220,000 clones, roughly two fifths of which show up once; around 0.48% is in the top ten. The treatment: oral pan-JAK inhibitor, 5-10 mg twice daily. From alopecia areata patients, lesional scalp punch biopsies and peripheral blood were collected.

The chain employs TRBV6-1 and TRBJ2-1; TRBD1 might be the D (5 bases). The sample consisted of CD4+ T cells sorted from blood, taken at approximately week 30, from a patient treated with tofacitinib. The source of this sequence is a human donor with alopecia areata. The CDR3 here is CASRGLGLGLEQFF. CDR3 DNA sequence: TGTGCCAGCAGGGGTTTGGGATTGGGGCTAGAGCAGTTCTTC.